This TCR beta chain was recorded in a study of blood T cell repertoires in COVID-19. Assay used: immunoSEQ multiplex PCR; TCRdb lists only in-frame clones, some missing. The profile shows 150,000 to 200,000 clones, less than 90% of them singletons. The V gene's germline CDR1 is WNHNN and CDR2 SYGVQD (reference sequence). This CDR3 comprises 14 residues. V lost 0 bases and J 4 bases, leaving 10 bases between the germline ends. V and J are TRBV10-1 and TRBJ2-7; tentatively, D is TRBD1 (5 bases). Sequences were obtained from peripheral blood. This TCR came from a man in his late teens or twenties with active or convalescent COVID-19. The DNA for the CDR3 is TGCGCCAGCAGTGAGTCGGGAAGGGGTTACGAGCAGTACTTC. It translates to CASSESGRGYEQYF.